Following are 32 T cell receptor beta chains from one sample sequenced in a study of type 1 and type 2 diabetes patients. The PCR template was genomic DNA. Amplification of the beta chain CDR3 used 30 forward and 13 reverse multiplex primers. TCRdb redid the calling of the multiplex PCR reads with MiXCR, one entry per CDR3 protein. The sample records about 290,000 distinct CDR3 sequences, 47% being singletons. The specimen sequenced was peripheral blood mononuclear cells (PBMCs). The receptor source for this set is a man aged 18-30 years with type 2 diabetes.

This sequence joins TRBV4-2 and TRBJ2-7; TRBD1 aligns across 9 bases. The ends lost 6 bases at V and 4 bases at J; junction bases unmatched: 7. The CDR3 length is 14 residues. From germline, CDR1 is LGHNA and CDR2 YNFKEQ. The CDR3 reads CASRTGQGNYEQYF. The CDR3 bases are TGTGCCAGCAGAACCGGACAGGGGAATTACGAGCAGTACTTC.

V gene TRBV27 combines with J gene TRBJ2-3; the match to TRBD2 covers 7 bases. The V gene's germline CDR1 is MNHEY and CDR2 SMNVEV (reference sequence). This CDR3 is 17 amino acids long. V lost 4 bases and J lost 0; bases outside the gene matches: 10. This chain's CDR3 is CASSWGGPLTSTDTQYF. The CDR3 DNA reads TGTGCCAGCAGTTGGGGGGGACCTTTAACTAGCACAGATACGCAGTATTTT.

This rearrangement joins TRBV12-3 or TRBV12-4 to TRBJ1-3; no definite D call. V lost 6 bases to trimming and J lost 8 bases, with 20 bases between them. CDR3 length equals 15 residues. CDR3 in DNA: TGTGCCAGCAGAGAAGACACGCGGATTTTAGACACCATATATTTT. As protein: CASREDTRILDTIYF.

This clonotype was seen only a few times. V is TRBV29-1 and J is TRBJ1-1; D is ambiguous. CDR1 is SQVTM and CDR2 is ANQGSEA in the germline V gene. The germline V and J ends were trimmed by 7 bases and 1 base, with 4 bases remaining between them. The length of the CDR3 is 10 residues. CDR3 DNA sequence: TGCAGCGCGTGGAACACTGAAGCTTTCTTT. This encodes CSAWNTEAFF.

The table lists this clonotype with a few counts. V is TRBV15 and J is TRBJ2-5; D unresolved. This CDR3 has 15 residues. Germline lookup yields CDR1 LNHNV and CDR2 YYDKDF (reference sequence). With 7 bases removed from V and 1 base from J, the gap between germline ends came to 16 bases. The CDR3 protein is CATNRDTARQETQYF. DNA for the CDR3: TGTGCCACCAATCGAGACACGGCACGCCAAGAGACCCAGTACTTC.

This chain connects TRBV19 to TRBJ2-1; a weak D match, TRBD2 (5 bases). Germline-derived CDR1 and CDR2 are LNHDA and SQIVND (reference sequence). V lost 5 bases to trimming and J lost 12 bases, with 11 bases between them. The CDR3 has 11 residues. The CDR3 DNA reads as TGTGCCAGTAGTGCCTCGGGGTGGCAGTTCTTC. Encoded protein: CASSASGWQFF.

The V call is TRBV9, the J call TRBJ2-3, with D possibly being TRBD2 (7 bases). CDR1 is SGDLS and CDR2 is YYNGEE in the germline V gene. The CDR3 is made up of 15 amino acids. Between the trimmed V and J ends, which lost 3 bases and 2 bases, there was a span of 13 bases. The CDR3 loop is CASSATGGPTDTQYF. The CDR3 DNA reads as TGTGCCAGCAGCGCGACCGGGGGGCCCACAGATACGCAGTATTTT. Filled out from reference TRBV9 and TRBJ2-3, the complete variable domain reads DSGVTQTPKHLITATGQRVTLRCSPRSGDLSVYWYQQSLDQGLQFLIQYYNGEERAKGNILERFSAQQFPDLHSELNLSSLELGDSALYFCASSATGGPTDTQYFGPGTRLTVL.

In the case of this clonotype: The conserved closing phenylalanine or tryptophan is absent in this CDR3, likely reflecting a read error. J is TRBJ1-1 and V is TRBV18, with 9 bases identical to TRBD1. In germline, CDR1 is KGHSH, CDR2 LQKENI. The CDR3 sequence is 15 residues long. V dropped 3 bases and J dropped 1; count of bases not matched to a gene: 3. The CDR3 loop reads CASSPGTGWNTEAFL. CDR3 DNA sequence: TGTGCCAGCTCACCGGGGACAGGGTGGAACACTGAAGCTTTCCTT.

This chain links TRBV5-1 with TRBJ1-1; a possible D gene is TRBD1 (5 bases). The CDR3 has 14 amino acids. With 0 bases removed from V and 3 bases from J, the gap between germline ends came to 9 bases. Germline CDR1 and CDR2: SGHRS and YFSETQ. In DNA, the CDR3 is TGCGCCAGCAGCTTGGGATGGGACGACACTGAAGCTTTCTTT. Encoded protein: CASSLGWDDTEAFF.

CDR3 DNA: TGTGCCAGCAGCCCCCGACAGGGTGGTATAGGAGATACGCAGTATTTT. This sequence encodes CASSPRQGGIGDTQYF. J is TRBJ2-3 and V is TRBV9; 7 bases agree with TRBD1. Germline trimming cut 4 bases from V and 5 bases from J; bases unmatched to any gene: 13. The CDR3 is 16 amino acids. Germline CDR1 reads SGDLS; CDR2 reads YYNGEE.

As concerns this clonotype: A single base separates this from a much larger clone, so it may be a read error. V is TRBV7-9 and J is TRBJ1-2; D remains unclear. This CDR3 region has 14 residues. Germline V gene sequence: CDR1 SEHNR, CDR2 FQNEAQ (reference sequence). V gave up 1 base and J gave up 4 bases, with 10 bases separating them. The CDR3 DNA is TGTGCCAGCAGCTTAGACAAGTTCGTCTATGGCTACACCTTC. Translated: CASSLDKFVYGYTF. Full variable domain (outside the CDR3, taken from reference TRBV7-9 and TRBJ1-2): DTGVSQNPRHKITKRGQNVTFRCDPISEHNRLYWYRQTLGQGPEFLTYFQNEAQLEKSRLLSDRFSAERPKGSFSTLEIQRTEQGDSAMYLCASSLDKFVYGYTFGSGTRLTVV.

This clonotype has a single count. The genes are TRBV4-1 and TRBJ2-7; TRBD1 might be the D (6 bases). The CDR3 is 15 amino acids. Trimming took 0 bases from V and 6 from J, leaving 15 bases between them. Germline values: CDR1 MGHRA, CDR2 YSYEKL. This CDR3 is CASSQEGAGAREQYF. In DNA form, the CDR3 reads TGCGCCAGCAGCCAAGAGGGGGCAGGGGCGCGCGAGCAGTACTTC.

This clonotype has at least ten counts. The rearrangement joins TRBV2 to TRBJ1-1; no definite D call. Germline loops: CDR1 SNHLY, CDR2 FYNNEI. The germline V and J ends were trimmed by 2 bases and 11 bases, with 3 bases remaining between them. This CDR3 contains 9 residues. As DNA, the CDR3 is TGTGCCAGCAGTGAAATTGCTTTCTTT. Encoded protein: CASSEIAFF.

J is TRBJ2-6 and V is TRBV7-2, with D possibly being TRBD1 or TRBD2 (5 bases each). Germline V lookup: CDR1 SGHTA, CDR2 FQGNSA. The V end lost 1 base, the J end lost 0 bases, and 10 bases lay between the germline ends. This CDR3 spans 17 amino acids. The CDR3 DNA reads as TGTGCCAGCAGCTTAGGAGGGGTTTACTCTGGGGCCAACGTCCTGACTTTC. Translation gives CASSLGGVYSGANVLTF.

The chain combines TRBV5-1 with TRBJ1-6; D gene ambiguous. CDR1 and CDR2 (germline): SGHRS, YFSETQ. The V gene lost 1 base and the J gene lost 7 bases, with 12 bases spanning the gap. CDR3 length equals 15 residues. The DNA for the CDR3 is TGCGCCAGCAGCTTGAACAGCCTGGCGAATTCACCCCTCCACTTT. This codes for CASSLNSLANSPLHF. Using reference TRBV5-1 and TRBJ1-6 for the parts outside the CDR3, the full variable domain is KAGVTQTPRYLIKTRGQQVTLSCSPISGHRSVSWYQQTPGQGLQFLFEYFSETQRNKGNFPGRFSGRQFSNSRSEMNVSTLELGDSALYLCASSLNSLANSPLHFGNGTRLTVT.

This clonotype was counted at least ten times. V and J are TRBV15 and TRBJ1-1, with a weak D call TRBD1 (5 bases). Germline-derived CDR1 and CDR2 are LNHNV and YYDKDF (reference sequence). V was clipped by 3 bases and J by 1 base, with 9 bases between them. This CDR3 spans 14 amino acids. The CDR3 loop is CATSRGRGNTEAFF. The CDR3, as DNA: TGTGCCACCAGCAGGGGGCGGGGGAACACTGAAGCTTTCTTT. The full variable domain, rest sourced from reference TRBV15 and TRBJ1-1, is DAMVIQNPRYQVTQFGKPVTLSCSQTLNHNVMYWYQQKSSQAPKLLFHYYDKDFNNEADTPDNFQSRRPNTSFCFLDIRSPGLGDTAMYLCATSRGRGNTEAFFGQGTRLTVV.

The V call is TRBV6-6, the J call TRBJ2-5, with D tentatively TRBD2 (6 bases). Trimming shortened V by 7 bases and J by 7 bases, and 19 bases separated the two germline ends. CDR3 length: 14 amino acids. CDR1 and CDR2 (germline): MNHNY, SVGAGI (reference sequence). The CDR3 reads CASTLGPEGGTQYF. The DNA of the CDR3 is TGTGCCAGCACCCTAGGACCGGAGGGTGGGACCCAGTACTTC.

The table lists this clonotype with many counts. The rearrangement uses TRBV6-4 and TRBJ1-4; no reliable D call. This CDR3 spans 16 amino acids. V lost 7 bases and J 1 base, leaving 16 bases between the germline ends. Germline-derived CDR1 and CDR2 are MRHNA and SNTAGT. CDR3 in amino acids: CASTYGGIGTNEKLFF. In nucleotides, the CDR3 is TGTGCCAGCACCTATGGAGGGATTGGAACTAATGAAAAACTGTTTTTT.

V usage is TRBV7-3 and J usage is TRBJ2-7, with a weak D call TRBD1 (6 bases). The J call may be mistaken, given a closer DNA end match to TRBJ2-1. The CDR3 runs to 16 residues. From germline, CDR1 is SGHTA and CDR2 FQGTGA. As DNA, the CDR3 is TGTGCCAGCAGCCCCAAACAGGGCCTGACCTACAATGAGCAGTTCTTC. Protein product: CASSPKQGLTYNEQFF.

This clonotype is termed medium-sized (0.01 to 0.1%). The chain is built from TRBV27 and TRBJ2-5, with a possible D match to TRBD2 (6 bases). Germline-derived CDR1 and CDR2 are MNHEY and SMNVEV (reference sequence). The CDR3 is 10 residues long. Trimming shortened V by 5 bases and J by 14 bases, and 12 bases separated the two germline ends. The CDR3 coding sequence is TGTGCCAGCAGTGGCGGGATTGGATACTTC. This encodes CASSGGIGYF.

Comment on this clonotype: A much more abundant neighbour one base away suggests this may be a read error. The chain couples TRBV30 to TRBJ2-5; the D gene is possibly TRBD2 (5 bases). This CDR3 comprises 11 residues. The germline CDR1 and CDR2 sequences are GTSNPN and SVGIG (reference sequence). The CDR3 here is CAWTREESQYF. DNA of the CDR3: TGTGCCTGGACGAGGGAAGAGTCCCAGTACTTC.

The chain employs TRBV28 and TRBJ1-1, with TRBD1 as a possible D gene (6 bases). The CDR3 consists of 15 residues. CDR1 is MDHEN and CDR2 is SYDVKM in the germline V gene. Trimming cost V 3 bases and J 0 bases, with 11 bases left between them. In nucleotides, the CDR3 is TGTGCCAGCAGTTTGGACAGAGACATGAACACTGAAGCTTTCTTT. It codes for CASSLDRDMNTEAFF.

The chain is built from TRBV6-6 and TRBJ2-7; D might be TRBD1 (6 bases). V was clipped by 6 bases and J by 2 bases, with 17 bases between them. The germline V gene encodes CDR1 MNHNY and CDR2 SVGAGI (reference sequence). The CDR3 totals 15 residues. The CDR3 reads CASRHTTGYPYEQYF. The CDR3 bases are TGTGCCAGCAGGCACACCACAGGGTACCCCTACGAGCAGTACTTC.

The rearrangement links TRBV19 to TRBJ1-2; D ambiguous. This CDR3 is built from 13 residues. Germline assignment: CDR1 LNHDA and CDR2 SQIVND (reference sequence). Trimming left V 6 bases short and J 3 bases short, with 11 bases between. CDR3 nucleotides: TGTGCCAGTAGAGAACTTGGCGACTATGGCTACACCTTC. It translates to CASRELGDYGYTF.

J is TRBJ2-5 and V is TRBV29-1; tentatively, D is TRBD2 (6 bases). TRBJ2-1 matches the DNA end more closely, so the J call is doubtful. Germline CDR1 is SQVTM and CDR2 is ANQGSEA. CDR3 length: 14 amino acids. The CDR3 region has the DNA TGCAGCGTGAAAGGGCCGGGAGTTCCCAATGAGCAGTTCTTC. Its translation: CSVKGPGVPNEQFF.

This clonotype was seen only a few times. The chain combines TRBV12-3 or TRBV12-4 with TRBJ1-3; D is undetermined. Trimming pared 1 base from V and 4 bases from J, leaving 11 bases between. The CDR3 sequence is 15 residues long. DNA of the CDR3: TGTGCCAGCAGTTTAGGCGGGGTGTCCGGAAACACCATATATTTT. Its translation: CASSLGGVSGNTIYF.

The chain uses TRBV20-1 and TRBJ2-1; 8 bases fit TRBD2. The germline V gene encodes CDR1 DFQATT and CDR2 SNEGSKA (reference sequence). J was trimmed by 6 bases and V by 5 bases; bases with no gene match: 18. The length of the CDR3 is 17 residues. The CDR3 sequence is CSAPLAGRITDSNEQFF. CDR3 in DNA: TGCAGTGCTCCTTTAGCGGGACGAATCACCGATAGCAATGAGCAGTTCTTC.

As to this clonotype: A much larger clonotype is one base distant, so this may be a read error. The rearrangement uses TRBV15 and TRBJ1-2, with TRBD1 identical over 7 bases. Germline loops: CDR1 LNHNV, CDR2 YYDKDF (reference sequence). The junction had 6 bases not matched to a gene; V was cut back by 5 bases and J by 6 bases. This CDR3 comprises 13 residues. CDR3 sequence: CATSYDRADGYTF. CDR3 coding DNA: TGTGCCACCAGCTATGACAGGGCTGATGGCTACACCTTC.

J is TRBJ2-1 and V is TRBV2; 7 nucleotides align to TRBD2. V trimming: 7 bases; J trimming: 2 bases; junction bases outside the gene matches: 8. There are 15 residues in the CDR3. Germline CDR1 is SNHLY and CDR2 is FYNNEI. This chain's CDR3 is CASIYLADAYNEQFF. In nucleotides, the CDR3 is TGTGCCAGCATCTACCTAGCGGACGCCTACAATGAGCAGTTCTTC.

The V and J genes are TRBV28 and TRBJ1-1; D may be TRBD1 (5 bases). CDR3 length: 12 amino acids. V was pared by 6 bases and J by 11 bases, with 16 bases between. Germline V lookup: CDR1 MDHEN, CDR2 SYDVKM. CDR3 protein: CASRLSAGRAFF. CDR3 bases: TGTGCCAGCAGATTGTCAGCAGGGAGGGCTTTCTTT.

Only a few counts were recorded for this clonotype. This chain's CDR3 is CASSHSTDYGYTF. DNA of the CDR3: TGTGCCAGCAGTCACTCAACCGACTATGGCTACACCTTC. V gene TRBV12-3 or TRBV12-4 combines with J gene TRBJ1-2; no reliable D call. Trimming left V 5 bases short and J 3 bases short, with 10 bases between. The CDR3 runs 13 residues.

The CDR3 nucleotides are TGTGCCAGCAGCTTAAGCGGCGGGAGGGCCTCCGGGGAGCTGTTTTTT. It yields the protein CASSLSGGRASGELFF. V usage is TRBV7-6 and J usage is TRBJ2-2; 9 bases map to TRBD2. V dropped 2 bases and J dropped 6; count of bases not matched to a gene: 7. Germline V gene data show CDR1 as SGHVS and CDR2 as FNYEAQ. The CDR3 consists of 16 residues.